The 29 T cell receptor beta chains below were found in one sample sequenced in a study of blood T cells in healthy people across ages. Through a sample-barcoded 5' primer and a J-beta primer mix, a second PCR was run for roughly 6 to 12 cycles. MiXCR, applied by TCRdb to the 5' RACE reads, yields one record per CDR3 protein. Of around 650,000 distinct CDR3 sequences in the sample, roughly 43% were seen once. Sequences were obtained from blood. The origin of the receptors is an elderly man in good health.

This clonotype was counted a few times. This chain uses TRBV10-3 with TRBJ1-4, with D uncertain. Germline V gives CDR1 ENHRY, CDR2 SYGVKD. Trimming took 1 base from V and 8 from J, leaving 5 bases between them. This CDR3 is built from 12 residues. The CDR3 DNA sequence: TGTGCCATCAGTGAGTTGGGGGAAAAACTGTTTTTT. Translated: CAISELGEKLFF.

The chain uses TRBV29-1 and TRBJ2-5; maybe TRBD1 (6 bases). CDR1 SQVTM and CDR2 ANQGSEA come from the germline V gene. The CDR3 sequence is 16 residues long. Trimming took off 2 bases at V and 2 bases at J, with 18 bases between the two ends. CDR3 in DNA: TGCAGCGTTGAAAAGAGGGGGTGGGCCCCGCAAGAGACCCAGTACTTC. It specifies CSVEKRGWAPQETQYF.

The V call is TRBV5-6, the J call TRBJ1-6; 11 positions agree with TRBD1. The ends lost 4 bases at V and 5 bases at J; junction bases unmatched: 5. The CDR3 consists of 16 residues. The germline gives CDR1 SGHDT, CDR2 YYEEEE. This chain's CDR3 is CASSVDRGLDNSPLHF. The CDR3 coding sequence is TGTGCCAGCAGCGTGGACAGGGGGCTCGATAATTCACCCCTCCACTTT. Combining the CDR3 with reference TRBV5-6 and TRBJ1-6 gives the whole variable domain DAGVTQSPTHLIKTRGQQVTLRCSPKSGHDTVSWYQQALGQGPQFIFQYYEEEERQRGNFPDRFSGHQFPNYSSELNVNALLLGDSALYLCASSVDRGLDNSPLHFGNGTRLTVT.

This clonotype was recorded a few times. This chain connects TRBV14 to TRBJ2-5, with D unclear. The J call may not be correct, given that the DNA end is closer to TRBJ2-7. In germline, CDR1 is SGHDN, CDR2 FVKESK. CDR3 length: 13 residues. In DNA form, the CDR3 reads TGTGCCAGCAGCCAAGGGGTAGGGTACGAGCAGTACTTC. Its translation: CASSQGVGYEQYF.

The rearrangement links TRBV12-3 or TRBV12-4 to TRBJ2-1; 9 nucleotides align to TRBD1. J was trimmed by 0 bases and V by 3 bases; bases with no gene match: 6. The CDR3 sequence is 17 residues long. The CDR3 DNA reads TGTGCCAGCAGTTTGAAGGGGACAGGGAGCTCCTACAATGAGCAGTTCTTC. It encodes CASSLKGTGSSYNEQFF.

There are many counts of this clonotype. J is TRBJ2-7 and V is TRBV13, with a possible D match to TRBD2 (5 bases). The CDR3 covers 12 residues. V was clipped by 5 bases and J by 7 bases, with 12 bases between them. The V gene's germline CDR1 is PRHDT and CDR2 FYEKMQ (reference sequence). Written as DNA, the CDR3 is TGTGCCAGCAGCATTAGTACGGGGGAGCAGTACTTC. Amino acids: CASSISTGEQYF.

This sequence joins TRBV6-1 and TRBJ1-2, with TRBD1 as a possible D gene (5 bases). V was pared by 7 bases and J by 0 bases, with 12 bases between. The length of the CDR3 is 14 residues. Germline assignment: CDR1 MNHNS and CDR2 SASEGT. CDR3 residues: CASTSDRSNYGYTF. CDR3 nucleotides: TGTGCCAGCACCTCAGACAGATCTAACTATGGCTACACCTTC.

The chain combines TRBV3-1 with TRBJ2-1; 11 nucleotides match TRBD2. V lost 7 bases to trimming and J lost 11 bases; unmatched junction nucleotides: 13. Germline V gene lookup returns CDR1 LGHDT and CDR2 YNNKEL (reference sequence). The CDR3 is 15 residues long. The CDR3 sequence is CASKGTAGTSGQQFF. The CDR3 DNA reads as TGTGCCAGCAAAGGGACAGCCGGGACTAGCGGCCAGCAGTTCTTC.

The chain joins TRBV25-1 to TRBJ2-7, with TRBD2 matching over 8 bases. Germline V gene sequence: CDR1 MGHDK, CDR2 SYGVNS. This CDR3 comprises 15 residues. After removal of 5 bases from V and 4 bases from J, the junction contained 10 bases not matched to a gene. The CDR3 is CASSKSGTRTYEQYF. In DNA, the CDR3 is TGTGCCAGCAGTAAATCCGGGACTAGGACATACGAGCAGTACTTC.

This clonotype was recorded many times. This rearrangement joins TRBV4-2 to TRBJ2-6; no clear D gene. Trimming removed 0 bases at V and 0 bases at J, with 6 bases between. The CDR3 loop spans 16 amino acids. Germline CDR1 reads LGHNA; CDR2 reads YNFKEQ. The CDR3 region is CASSQDGSSGANVLTF. As DNA, the CDR3 is TGTGCCAGCAGCCAAGATGGCAGCTCTGGGGCCAACGTCCTGACTTTC.

The chain uses TRBV2 and TRBJ2-7; 8 nucleotides line up with TRBD2. This CDR3 has 16 residues. The V gene's germline CDR1 is SNHLY and CDR2 FYNNEI. Germline trimming cut 4 bases from V and 1 base from J; bases unmatched to any gene: 9. Here the CDR3 DNA reads TGTGCCAGCAGTGTGGAGACTAGCGTAGGATCCTACGAGCAGTACTTC. Translating gives CASSVETSVGSYEQYF. Using reference TRBV2 and TRBJ2-7 for the parts outside the CDR3, the full variable domain is EPEVTQTPSHQVTQMGQEVILRCVPISNHLYFYWYRQILGQKVEFLVSFYNNEISEKSEIFDDQFSVERPDGSNFTLKIRSTKLEDSAMYFCASSVETSVGSYEQYFGPGTRLTVT.

The chain joins TRBV4-1 to TRBJ1-3; D is unresolved. The germline V gene encodes CDR1 MGHRA and CDR2 YSYEKL. The CDR3 sequence is 14 residues long. V was clipped by 4 bases and J by 1 base, with 8 bases between them. In DNA, the CDR3 is TGCGCCAGCAGCCCGGTGGGATCTGGAAACACCATATATTTT. Amino acids: CASSPVGSGNTIYF.

This clonotype was picked up a small number of times. This chain joins TRBV29-1 and TRBJ1-2; D is perhaps TRBD1 (6 bases). The V end lost 7 bases, the J end lost 5 bases, and 11 bases lay between the germline ends. Per germline, CDR1 SQVTM and CDR2 ANQGSEA. The CDR3 spans 11 residues. The CDR3 DNA is TGCAGCGGCCACAGGGAGTATGGCTACACCTTC. It yields the protein CSGHREYGYTF. The full variable domain, rest sourced from reference TRBV29-1 and TRBJ1-2, is SAVISQKPSRDICQRGTSLTIQCQVDSQVTMMFWYRQQPGQSLTLIATANQGSEATYESGFVIDKFPISRPNLTFSTLTVSNMSPEDSSIYLCSGHREYGYTFGSGTRLTVV.

This rearrangement joins TRBV10-3 to TRBJ2-5; tentatively, D is TRBD1 or TRBD2 (6 bases each). V lost 3 bases and J 0 bases, leaving 14 bases between the germline ends. CDR1 and CDR2 from the germline V gene are ENHRY and SYGVKD. The CDR3 runs 16 residues. The CDR3 coding sequence is TGTGCCATCAGTGAATGGCAGGGGAGGAACCAAGAGACCCAGTACTTC. This translates into CAISEWQGRNQETQYF.

CDR3 DNA: TGCGCCAGCAGCTTCGATCCGGGACAGGGGAAGACCCAGTTCTTC. Its protein is CASSFDPGQGKTQFF. The gene calls are TRBV5-1 and TRBJ2-1; 10 bases map to TRBD1. This CDR3 has 15 amino acids. The V and J ends lost 2 bases and 13 bases, in that order; junction bases with no gene match: 12. Per germline, CDR1 SGHRS and CDR2 YFSETQ.

This clonotype has a handful of counts. V is TRBV2 and J is TRBJ2-3; D possibly corresponds to TRBD2 (6 bases). The germline V and J ends were trimmed by 9 bases and 6 bases, with 16 bases remaining between them. This CDR3 region has 13 residues. Germline V gene data show CDR1 as SNHLY and CDR2 as FYNNEI. The CDR3 spells CASTGGADDTQYF. CDR3 coding DNA: TGTGCCAGTACCGGGGGAGCAGATGATACGCAGTATTTT.

The gene calls are TRBV28 and TRBJ2-3; 9 bases agree with TRBD2. The germline V gene has CDR1 MDHEN and CDR2 SYDVKM. The length of the CDR3 is 15 residues. With 6 bases clipped from V and 0 bases from J, the junction kept 4 bases outside the gene matches. CDR3 sequence: CASRASGTSTDTQYF. CDR3 nucleotides: TGTGCCAGCAGAGCTAGCGGGACGAGCACAGATACGCAGTATTTT.

This chain joins TRBV6-2 or TRBV6-3 and TRBJ2-1; 8 positions agree with TRBD2. V shed 7 bases, J shed 8 bases, and the junction held 13 bases outside the gene matches. The germline CDR1 and CDR2 sequences are MNHEY and SVGEGT. There are 15 residues in the CDR3. CDR3 sequence (DNA): TGTGCCAGCACCCCGTGGGCTAGCGGGCACGATGAGCAGTTCTTC. Protein product: CASTPWASGHDEQFF.

This clonotype occurred a few times. The chain is built from TRBV2 and TRBJ2-2; D is uncertain. This CDR3 spans 14 amino acids. Trimming cost V 6 bases and J 7 bases, with 15 bases left between them. Germline V gene data show CDR1 as SNHLY and CDR2 as FYNNEI. The CDR3 DNA sequence: TGTGCCAGCAGGGCGCTTGGGGAAAGCGGGGAGCTGTTTTTT. It translates to CASRALGESGELFF.

On this clonotype: A junction boundary mismatches the germline segment, possibly from a read error. The chain uses TRBV20-1 and TRBJ2-1, with D maybe TRBD2 (6 bases). Per germline, CDR1 DFQATT and CDR2 SNEGSKA (reference sequence). The CDR3 sequence is 14 residues long. CDR3 in amino acids: CSAKMAGPYSEQFF. The CDR3, as DNA: TGCAGTGCTAAGATGGCGGGACCCTACAGTGAGCAGTTCTTC.

This clonotype has only a few counts. This chain joins TRBV7-3 and TRBJ2-7, with D possibly TRBD1 on 5 matching bases. This CDR3 region has 13 residues. Germline V gene data show CDR1 as SGHTA and CDR2 as FQGTGA. Trimming took 5 bases from V and 8 from J, leaving 16 bases between them. CDR3 amino acids: CASSHTQGSKQYF. In DNA form, the CDR3 reads TGTGCCAGCAGCCACACCCAGGGCAGTAAGCAGTACTTC.

The chain recombines TRBV19 with TRBJ2-1; no reliable D call. CDR1 LNHDA and CDR2 SQIVND come from the germline V gene (reference sequence). V was clipped by 7 bases and J by 7 bases, with 17 bases between them. The CDR3 is 14 amino acids. The CDR3 protein is CASNRPADGNEQFF. As DNA, the CDR3 is TGTGCCAGTAATAGACCCGCGGACGGAAATGAGCAGTTCTTC.

V usage is TRBV5-1 and J usage is TRBJ2-1; tentative D call: TRBD1 (6 bases). The CDR3 sequence is 16 residues long. CDR1 and CDR2 (germline): SGHRS, YFSETQ. Deletions cut 4 bases from V and 4 bases from J, with 18 bases between. The CDR3: CASSPTALGAYNEQFF. The CDR3 bases are TGCGCCAGCAGCCCGACCGCCCTGGGGGCTTACAATGAGCAGTTCTTC.

The chain links TRBV11-2 to TRBJ2-1; 8 bases agree with TRBD2. V lost 5 bases and J lost 10; bases outside the gene matches: 13. The CDR3 runs to 15 residues. Germline values: CDR1 SGHAT, CDR2 FQNNGV. The DNA of the CDR3 is TGTGCCAGCAGCCCTCCGGGACTAGGAAGGTTCGAGCAGTTCTTC. This gives the protein CASSPPGLGRFEQFF.

A word on this clonotype: A junction boundary mismatches the germline segment, possibly from a read error. The CDR3 spells CTSSSTTSGGAIDTQYF. CDR3 sequence (DNA): TGTACCAGCAGCTCCACGACTAGCGGGGGGGCTATAGATACGCAGTATTTT. This chain connects TRBV7-8 to TRBJ2-3, with 14 positions matching TRBD2. This CDR3 contains 17 residues. Germline CDR1 SGHVS, CDR2 FQNEAQ.

V gene TRBV5-5 combines with J gene TRBJ2-5; D is possibly TRBD1 (6 bases). V dropped 5 bases and J dropped 11 bases, with 19 bases sitting between them. This CDR3 comprises 13 residues. Germline CDR1 reads SGHKS; CDR2 reads YYEKEE (reference sequence). This CDR3 is CASRHTSGAWQYF. In DNA, the CDR3 is TGTGCCAGCAGACATACGTCAGGGGCATGGCAGTACTTC.

Concerning this clonotype itself: A single base separates this from a much larger clone, so it may be a read error. V and J are TRBV4-3 and TRBJ2-1, with D perhaps TRBD1 (5 bases). The CDR3 extends over 16 amino acids. CDR1 and CDR2 from the germline V gene are LGHNA and YSLEER. The V end was cut by 5 bases, the J end by 0 bases, with 14 bases between. The CDR3 region has the DNA TGCGCCAGCAGCGTCCTACAGGTGGCCTCCTACAATGAGCAGTTCTTC. This sequence encodes CASSVLQVASYNEQFF.

The chain uses TRBV29-1 and TRBJ2-3; 10 bases line up with TRBD2. After removal of 6 bases from V and 6 bases from J, the junction contained 6 bases not matched to a gene. Germline V CDR1 and CDR2: SQVTM, ANQGSEA. This CDR3 has 13 residues. The CDR3 sequence: CSVTAGGLDTQYF. Written as DNA, the CDR3 is TGCAGCGTCACAGCGGGGGGGCTCGATACGCAGTATTTT.

The chain uses TRBV20-1 and TRBJ2-7; D is possibly TRBD1 (5 bases). Trimming cost V 5 bases and J 1 base, with 9 bases left between them. CDR1 is DFQATT and CDR2 is SNEGSKA in the germline V gene (reference sequence). There are 12 residues in the CDR3. The CDR3 protein is CSAAQGSYEQYF. The CDR3 nucleotides are TGCAGTGCTGCCCAGGGTTCCTACGAGCAGTACTTC.